The rows below give T cell receptor beta chains drawn from one sample of a study of T cell responses to AZD1222 COVID-19 vaccine. TCRdb keeps only in-frame clones here, not all; method: immunoSEQ multiplex PCR. The data hold 150,000 to 200,000 clones, with roughly 94% observed a single time. The sequences come from peripheral blood, collected on day 0 of AZD1222 vaccination. Receptor source: an adult in good health. The conserved cysteine and the conserved F or W are not part of the CDR3 here. The D gene is left open where the match is weak.

V: TRBV2
J: TRBJ2-5
D: TRBD2
CDR3: ASSTGTSGGAQY

V: TRBV18
J: TRBJ2-7
D: NA
CDR3: ASSVRDGAYEQY

V: TRBV27
J: TRBJ1-6
D: TRBD1
CDR3: ASRIIRGQANSPLH

V: TRBV5-1
J: TRBJ1-6
D: TRBD1
CDR3: ASSTQSGTGDSPLH

V: TRBV10-1
J: TRBJ2-3
D: TRBD2
CDR3: ASSDLAGRLDTQY

V: TRBV12-3/TRBV12-4
J: TRBJ1-2
D: NA
CDR3: ASSLGGGYT

V: TRBV2
J: TRBJ1-1
D: NA
CDR3: AIGTDPDSEAF

V: TRBV6-5
J: TRBJ1-2
D: NA
CDR3: ASSPYPLYT

V: TRBV7-2
J: TRBJ2-3
D: TRBD2
CDR3: ASSPRLAGDTQY

V: TRBV6-5
J: TRBJ2-3
D: NA
CDR3: ASRHTWVLTDTQY

V: TRBV30
J: TRBJ1-3
D: NA
CDR3: AWRGYSGNTIY

V: TRBV6-1
J: TRBJ1-1
D: NA
CDR3: ASSEGFLAEAF

V: TRBV3-1/TRBV3-2
J: TRBJ1-6
D: NA
CDR3: ASSHGTEQRPLH

V: TRBV20-1
J: TRBJ1-1
D: NA
CDR3: SASTGSEAF

V: TRBV5-5
J: TRBJ1-1
D: NA
CDR3: ASSLEKYTEAF

V: TRBV2
J: TRBJ1-1
D: NA
CDR3: ASSDPLGPITEAF

V: TRBV19
J: TRBJ2-1
D: TRBD2
CDR3: ASSPSGRNNEQF

V: TRBV11-2
J: TRBJ2-1
D: TRBD2
CDR3: ASTPKGSSSGLDNEQF

V: TRBV7-9
J: TRBJ1-1
D: TRBD1
CDR3: ASSSPGGGPGEAF

V: TRBV6-5
J: TRBJ2-3
D: NA
CDR3: ASCLEHPSTDTQY

V: TRBV2
J: TRBJ1-2
D: NA
CDR3: ASAPKDGYT

V: TRBV3-1/TRBV3-2
J: TRBJ1-1
D: NA
CDR3: ASSIAGTSDTEAF

V: TRBV12-5
J: TRBJ2-7
D: NA
CDR3: ASGRTTYEQY

V: TRBV28
J: TRBJ2-4
D: NA
CDR3: ASTGQKNIQY

V: TRBV12-3/TRBV12-4
J: TRBJ1-1
D: TRBD1
CDR3: ASSLLGTGEAF

V: TRBV30
J: TRBJ1-4
D: NA
CDR3: AWSVYVGRSNEKLF

V: TRBV21-1
J: TRBJ2-6
D: NA
CDR3: ASSERVYPGQGNRVAGANVLT

V: TRBV2
J: TRBJ1-2
D: TRBD1
CDR3: ASSGDSPMSGYT

V: TRBV7-8
J: TRBJ1-3
D: NA
CDR3: ASSAKVAVSGNTIY

V: TRBV5-4
J: TRBJ2-7
D: NA
CDR3: ASSIPGWDEQY

V: TRBV3-1/TRBV3-2
J: TRBJ1-2
D: NA
CDR3: ASSQGSGPNYGYT

V: TRBV6-5
J: TRBJ2-1
D: TRBD2
CDR3: ASSYSSSGGYNEQF

V: TRBV5-4
J: TRBJ2-7
D: NA
CDR3: ASSLQSSYEQY

V: TRBV6-2/TRBV6-3
J: TRBJ1-2
D: NA
CDR3: ASSYSRTAYGYT

V: TRBV5-1
J: TRBJ1-4
D: NA
CDR3: ASRRGGTEKLF

V: TRBV5-1
J: TRBJ2-3
D: NA
CDR3: ASKPGTSTDTQY

V: TRBV28
J: TRBJ1-5
D: NA
CDR3: ASSLSRQLNQPQH

V: TRBV6-4
J: TRBJ2-1
D: TRBD2
CDR3: ASSGLAGERNEQF

V: TRBV6-5
J: TRBJ1-5
D: TRBD1
CDR3: ASSYSWTGEQPQH

V: TRBV6-5
J: TRBJ1-5
D: TRBD1
CDR3: ASSRQGDGNQPQH

V: TRBV6-4
J: TRBJ1-2
D: TRBD1
CDR3: ASSDSNRGGYT

V: TRBV27
J: TRBJ2-1
D: TRBD2
CDR3: ASSPRPGLAGEGEQF

V: TRBV12-3/TRBV12-4
J: TRBJ1-2
D: NA
CDR3: ASSLGEFYGYT

V: TRBV5-5
J: TRBJ2-2
D: TRBD1
CDR3: ASRRGTGIGELF

V: TRBV6-5
J: TRBJ1-2
D: NA
CDR3: ASSSRGKSYGYT

V: TRBV10-3
J: TRBJ1-5
D: NA
CDR3: AISQGGEGNQPQH

V: TRBV7-7
J: TRBJ2-1
D: NA
CDR3: ASSLEINEQF

V: TRBV24-1
J: TRBJ2-2
D: TRBD2
CDR3: ATSGTRNTGELF

V: TRBV27
J: TRBJ2-7
D: NA
CDR3: ASSLSRAYEQY

V: TRBV6-4
J: TRBJ1-5
D: NA
CDR3: ASSVEENQPQH

V: TRBV4-1
J: TRBJ1-1
D: NA
CDR3: ASSQTEAAIKAF

V: TRBV7-6
J: TRBJ1-3
D: TRBD1
CDR3: ASSFDRASSGNTIY

V: TRBV5-1
J: TRBJ2-2
D: NA
CDR3: ASSPPSTGELF

V: TRBV28
J: TRBJ1-2
D: TRBD1
CDR3: ASSWRGQSYGYT

V: TRBV30
J: TRBJ2-7
D: TRBD1
CDR3: AWFRDRPYEQY